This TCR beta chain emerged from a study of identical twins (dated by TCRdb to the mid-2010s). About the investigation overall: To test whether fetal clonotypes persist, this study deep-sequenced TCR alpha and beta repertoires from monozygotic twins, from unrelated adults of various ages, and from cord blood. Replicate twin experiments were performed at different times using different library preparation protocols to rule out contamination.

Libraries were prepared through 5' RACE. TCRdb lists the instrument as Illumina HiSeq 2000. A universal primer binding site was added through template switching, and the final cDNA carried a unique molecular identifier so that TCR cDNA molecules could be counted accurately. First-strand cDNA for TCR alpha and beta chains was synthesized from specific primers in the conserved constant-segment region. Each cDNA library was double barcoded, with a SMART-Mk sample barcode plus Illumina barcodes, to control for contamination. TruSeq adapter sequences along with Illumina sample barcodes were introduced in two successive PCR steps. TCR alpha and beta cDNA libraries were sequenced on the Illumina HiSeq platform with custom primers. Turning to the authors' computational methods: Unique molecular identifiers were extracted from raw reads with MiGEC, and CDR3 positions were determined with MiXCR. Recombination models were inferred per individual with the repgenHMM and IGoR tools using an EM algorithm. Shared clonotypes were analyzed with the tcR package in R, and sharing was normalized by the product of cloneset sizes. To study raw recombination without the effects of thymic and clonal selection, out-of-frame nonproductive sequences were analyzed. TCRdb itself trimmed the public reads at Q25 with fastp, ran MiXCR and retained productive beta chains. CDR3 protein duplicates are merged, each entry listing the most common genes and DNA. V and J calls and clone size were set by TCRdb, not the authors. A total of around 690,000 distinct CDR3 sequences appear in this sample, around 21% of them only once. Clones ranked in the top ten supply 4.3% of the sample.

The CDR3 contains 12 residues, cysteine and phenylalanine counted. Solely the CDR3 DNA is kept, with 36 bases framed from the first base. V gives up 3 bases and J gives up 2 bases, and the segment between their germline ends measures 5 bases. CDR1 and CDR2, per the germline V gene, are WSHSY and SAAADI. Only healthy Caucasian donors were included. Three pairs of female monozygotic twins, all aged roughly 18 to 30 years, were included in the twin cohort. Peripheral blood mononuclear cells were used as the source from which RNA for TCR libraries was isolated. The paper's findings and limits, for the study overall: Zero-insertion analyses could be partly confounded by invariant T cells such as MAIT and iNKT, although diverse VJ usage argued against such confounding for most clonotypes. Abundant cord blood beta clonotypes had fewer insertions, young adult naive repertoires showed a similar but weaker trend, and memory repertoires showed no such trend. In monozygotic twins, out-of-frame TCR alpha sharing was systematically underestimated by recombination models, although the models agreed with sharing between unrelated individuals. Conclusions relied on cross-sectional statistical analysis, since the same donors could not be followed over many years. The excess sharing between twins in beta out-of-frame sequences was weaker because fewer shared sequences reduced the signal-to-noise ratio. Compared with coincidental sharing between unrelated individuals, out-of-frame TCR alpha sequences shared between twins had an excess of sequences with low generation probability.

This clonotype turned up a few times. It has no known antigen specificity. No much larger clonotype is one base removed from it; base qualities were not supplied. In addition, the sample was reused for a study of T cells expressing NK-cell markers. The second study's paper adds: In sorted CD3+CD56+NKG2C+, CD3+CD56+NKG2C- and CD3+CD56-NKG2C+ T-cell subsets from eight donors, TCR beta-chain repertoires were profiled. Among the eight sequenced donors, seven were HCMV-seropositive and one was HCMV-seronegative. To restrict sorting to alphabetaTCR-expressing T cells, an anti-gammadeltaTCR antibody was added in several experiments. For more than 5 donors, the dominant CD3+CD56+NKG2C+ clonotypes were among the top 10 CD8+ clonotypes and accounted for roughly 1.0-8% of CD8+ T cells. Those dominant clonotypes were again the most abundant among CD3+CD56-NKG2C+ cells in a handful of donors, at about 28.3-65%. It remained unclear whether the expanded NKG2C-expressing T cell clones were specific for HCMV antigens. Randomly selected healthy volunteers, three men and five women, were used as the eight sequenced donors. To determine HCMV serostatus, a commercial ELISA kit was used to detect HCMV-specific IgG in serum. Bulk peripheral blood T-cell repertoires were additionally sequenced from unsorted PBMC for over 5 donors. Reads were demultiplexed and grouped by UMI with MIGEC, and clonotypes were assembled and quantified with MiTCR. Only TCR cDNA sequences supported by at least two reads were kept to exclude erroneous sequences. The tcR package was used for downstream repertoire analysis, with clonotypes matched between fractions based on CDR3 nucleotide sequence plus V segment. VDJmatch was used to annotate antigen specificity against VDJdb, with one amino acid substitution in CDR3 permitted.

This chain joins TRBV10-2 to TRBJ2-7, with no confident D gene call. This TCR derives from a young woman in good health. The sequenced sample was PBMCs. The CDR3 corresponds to CASSDRTYEQYF. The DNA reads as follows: TGCGCCAGCAGTGACCGAACCTACGAGCAGTACTTC.